Following are 5 T cell receptor beta chains from one sample sequenced in a study of blood T cell repertoires in COVID-19. The data were produced by immunoSEQ multiplex PCR, yet TCRdb's version contains in-frame clones alone and is incomplete. The sample has 140,000 to 150,000 clones; more than 75% are singletons. Sequenced sample: PBMCs or T cells enriched from blood (not recorded which). These receptors came from a woman in her twenties or thirties with acute COVID-19.

The count of this clone is one. The genes are TRBV7-3 and TRBJ2-1; 11 bases map to TRBD2. CDR1 and CDR2 from the germline V gene are SGHTA and FQGTGA. The CDR3 is 15 amino acids. The ends lost 5 bases at V and 6 bases at J; junction bases unmatched: 6. The CDR3 spells CASSTGLAGVNEQFF. The CDR3 DNA is TGTGCCAGCAGCACCGGACTAGCGGGCGTCAATGAGCAGTTCTTC.

The chain couples TRBV7-6 to TRBJ2-7, with TRBD1 identical over 7 bases. The V segment lost 1 base and the J segment 4 bases; nucleotides outside the gene matches: 7. CDR3 length: 15 amino acids. Germline assignment: CDR1 SGHVS and CDR2 FNYEAQ. The CDR3 DNA follows: TGTGCCAGCAGCTTAGTGGCAGGGGGATCTTACGAGCAGTACTTC. It translates to CASSLVAGGSYEQYF.

This chain uses TRBV20-1 with TRBJ2-1; no clear D. V was shortened by 3 bases and J by 10 bases, with 7 bases between the two germline ends. The CDR3 sequence is 10 residues long. CDR1 and CDR2 (germline): DFQATT, SNEGSKA (reference sequence). CDR3 sequence reads: CSASAGEQFF. The CDR3 nucleotides read TGCAGTGCTAGTGCCGGGGAGCAGTTCTTC.

In this sample, this clone turned up a few times. The chain uses TRBV9 and TRBJ2-1; 15 nucleotides match TRBD2. V was clipped by 7 bases and J by 10 bases; unmatched bases: 0. CDR3 length equals 12 residues. Germline V gene data show CDR1 as SGDLS and CDR2 as YYNGEE. The CDR3 here is CASGLAGGEQFF. The CDR3, as DNA: TGTGCCAGCGGACTAGCGGGAGGGGAGCAGTTCTTC.

The V call is TRBV7-2, the J call TRBJ2-7; 8 nucleotides align to TRBD2. CDR3 length equals 14 residues. Germline V gives CDR1 SGHTA, CDR2 FQGNSA. The ends lost 4 bases at V and 5 bases at J; junction bases unmatched: 7. The DNA of the CDR3 is TGTGCCAGCAGCTCCGGACTAGCCGGGGACGAGCAGTACTTC. This codes for CASSSGLAGDEQYF.